The rows below give T cell receptor beta chains drawn from one sample of a study of persistence of HIV-infected CD4 T cells. Which antigens these TCRs recognize remains unknown. Using immunoSEQ multiplex PCR, the repertoire was profiled, and TCRdb retains in-frame clones only, with some absent. The table shows more than 30,000 clones, with roughly 80% occurring only once. The sequencing used cultured CD4+ T cells from PBMCs, collected from a patient who received antiretroviral therapy. Receptor source: an adult with HIV. The donor label of this sample is uncertain. CDR3s include the opening cysteine and the closing phenylalanine or tryptophan. Each record gives: J gene, V gene, D gene, clone size, CDR3 protein, CDR3 DNA. The D gene is left open where the match is weak. The listing skips clone size in some rows; elsewhere it reads once, few, many or a size class.

TRBJ1-2 | TRBV21-1 | - | - | CASTDCQGVGGYTF | TGTGCCAGCACCGACTGCCAGGGTGTGGGAGGCTACACCTTC
TRBJ1-2 | TRBV15 | - | - | CATSRDSGVNYGYTF | TGTGCCACCAGCAGAGATAGTGGGGTTAACTATGGCTACACCTTC
TRBJ1-1 | TRBV3-1/TRBV3-2 | - | - | CASSQVGGSAHEAFF | TGTGCCAGCAGCCAAGTTGGCGGGTCAGCCCATGAAGCTTTCTTT
TRBJ2-1 | TRBV7-8 | - | - | CASTLDRNEQFF | TGTGCCAGCACTCTAGATCGCAATGAGCAGTTCTTC
TRBJ1-2 | TRBV25-1 | - | - | CASSRLINYGYTF | TGTGCCAGCAGCAGACTGATAAACTATGGCTACACCTTC
TRBJ1-2 | TRBV3-1/TRBV3-2 | - | - | CASSQEPPNYGYTF | TGTGCCAGCAGCCAAGAACCGCCAAACTATGGCTACACCTTC
TRBJ2-1 | TRBV7-2 | TRBD2 | once | CASSPQLGSGGLNEQFF | TGTGCCAGCAGCCCCCAGCTCGGCAGCGGGGGGCTCAATGAGCAGTTCTTC
TRBJ1-2 | TRBV5-1 | TRBD1 | - | CASRLRTGDLFGYTF | TGCGCCAGCAGATTGCGGACAGGGGATTTGTTTGGCTACACCTTC
TRBJ1-2 | TRBV5-1 | - | once | CASSLESAAWYGYTF | TGCGCCAGCAGCTTGGAATCGGCTGCTTGGTATGGCTACACCTTC
TRBJ2-1 | TRBV9 | - | - | CASSTQAQGYNEQFF | TGTGCCAGCAGTACACAGGCTCAAGGCTACAATGAGCAGTTCTTC
TRBJ2-7 | TRBV19 | TRBD2 | - | CASSFSGTSVYEQYF | TGTGCCAGTAGTTTCTCCGGGACTAGCGTGTACGAGCAGTACTTC
TRBJ1-1 | TRBV11-1 | - | - | CASSLGTRHEAFF | TGTGCCAGCAGCTTAGGGACAAGACATGAAGCTTTCTTT
TRBJ1-3 | TRBV2 | - | - | CASRQETSGNTIYF | TGTGCCAGCAGACAGGAGACCTCTGGAAACACCATATATTTT
TRBJ1-5 | TRBV18 | - | - | CASSPTNQPQHF | TGTGCCAGCTCACCCACGAATCAGCCCCAGCATTTT
TRBJ2-3 | TRBV18 | TRBD2 | - | CASSPGLAPRDTQYF | TGTGCCAGCTCACCCGGACTAGCACCGCGGGATACGCAGTATTTT
TRBJ1-2 | TRBV10-2 | TRBD1 | few | CASSGDRVSGYTF | TGCGCCAGCAGTGGGGACAGGGTTAGTGGCTACACCTTC
TRBJ1-4 | TRBV7-8 | - | - | CASSVDQGSGEKLFF | TGTGCCAGCAGCGTAGATCAGGGATCTGGGGAAAAACTGTTTTTT
TRBJ1-2 | TRBV25-1 | - | - | CASSEFSSWGYTF | TGTGCCAGCAGTGAATTTAGTAGTTGGGGCTACACCTTC
TRBJ2-4 | TRBV2 | TRBD1 | - | CASSGRRDRGPYLAKNIQYF | TGTGCCAGCAGTGGTAGAAGGGACAGGGGGCCCTACCTAGCCAAAAACATTCAGTACTTC
TRBJ2-1 | TRBV6-4 | - | - | CASSDGDWRNNEQFF | TGTGCCAGCAGTGACGGGGACTGGCGAAACAATGAGCAGTTCTTC
TRBJ2-2 | TRBV3-1/TRBV3-2 | TRBD2 | - | CASSRTSGGANTGELFF | TGTGCCAGCAGTCGGACTAGCGGGGGGGCCAACACCGGGGAGCTGTTTTTT
TRBJ1-1 | TRBV3-1/TRBV3-2 | - | once | CASSQDIGPNTEAFF | TGTGCCAGCAGCCAAGATATCGGGCCGAACACTGAAGCTTTCTTT
TRBJ1-1 | TRBV19 | TRBD1 | - | CASSIYRGDAEAFF | TGTGCCAGTAGTATATACAGGGGGGACGCTGAAGCTTTCTTT
TRBJ2-3 | TRBV5-5 | - | - | CASSLEGASTDTQYF | TGTGCCAGCAGCTTGGAGGGAGCTAGCACAGATACGCAGTATTTT
TRBJ1-2 | TRBV7-3 | - | - | CASSLTGTYGYTF | TGTGCCAGCAGCTTAACAGGGACCTATGGCTACACCTTC
TRBJ2-5 | TRBV7-8 | - | - | CASSLEQVVQETQYF | TGTGCCAGCAGCTTAGAACAGGTGGTCCAAGAGACCCAGTACTTC
TRBJ1-3 | TRBV15 | TRBD1 | - | CATSSTGGTGNTIYF | TGTGCCACCAGCAGTACAGGGGGCACTGGAAACACCATATATTTT
TRBJ2-2 | TRBV2 | - | - | CASSRTIAGELFF | TGTGCCAGCAGTAGGACGATCGCCGGGGAGCTGTTTTTT
TRBJ1-6 | TRBV27 | TRBD1 | - | CASSHRGSSYNSPLHF | TGTGCCAGCAGCCACAGGGGAAGCTCCTATAATTCACCCCTCCACTTT
TRBJ2-1 | TRBV4-2 | TRBD2 | - | CASSPGLADYNEQFF | TGTGCCAGCAGCCCGGGACTAGCGGACTACAATGAGCAGTTCTTC
TRBJ1-5 | TRBV18 | - | few | CASSPGGRNQPQHF | TGTGCCAGCTCACCAGGGGGGAGGAATCAGCCCCAGCATTTT
TRBJ2-7 | TRBV5-1 | - | - | CASRGTGKFYEQYF | TGCGCCAGCCGGGGAACAGGGAAGTTCTACGAGCAGTACTTC
TRBJ1-4 | TRBV4-1 | TRBD1 | - | CASSQEGTGGNEKLFF | TGCGCCAGCAGCCAAGAGGGAACAGGGGGGAATGAAAAACTGTTTTTT
TRBJ2-5 | TRBV19 | TRBD2 | - | CASRAGGGQETQYF | TGTGCCAGCAGAGCGGGGGGAGGCCAAGAGACCCAGTACTTC
TRBJ1-6 | TRBV6-4 | - | - | CASRNTNHNSPLHF | TGTGCCAGCAGGAACACGAACCATAATTCACCCCTCCACTTT